This T cell receptor beta chain was recorded in a study of blood T cell repertoires in COVID-19. Germline-derived CDR1 and CDR2 are MNHEY and SVGEGT. V lost 5 bases, J lost 3 bases, and 9 bases stayed unmatched. This CDR3 region has 17 residues. This clone was observed a few times. Using immunoSEQ multiplex PCR, the repertoire was profiled, and TCRdb retains in-frame clones only, with some absent. The sample yields roughly 200,000 clones, under 90% seen once. The material sequenced was peripheral blood. The chain employs TRBV6-2 or TRBV6-3 and TRBJ2-7; 14 bases fit TRBD2. The receptor was isolated from a man in his forties with acute or convalescent COVID-19. CDR3 DNA: TGTGCCAGCAGTGGGACTAGCGGGGGTATCACTATCTACGAGCAGTACTTC. Translation: CASSGTSGGITIYEQYF.